The next 17 T cell receptor beta chains were all read from a single sample in a study of T cells in Graves' hyperthyroidism and ophthalmopathy. RNA transcripts provided the source from which TCR beta CDR3 regions were amplified. HTBI primers drove first-round RT-PCR of the TCR CDR3. Each CDR3 protein gets one entry after TCRdb re-called the multiplex PCR reads with MiXCR. This sample carries some 600,000 distinct CDR3 sequences, approximately 15% of them seen once, and the ten largest clones take more than 5%. The sequenced sample consisted of blood. The receptor source for this set is a woman in her twenties or thirties with Graves' hyperthyroidism that later progressed to Graves' ophthalmopathy.

This clonotype occurred many times. The chain employs TRBV7-3 and TRBJ1-1; D is unclear. V lost 1 base and J 1 base, leaving 13 bases between the germline ends. Germline V lookup: CDR1 SGHTA, CDR2 FQGTGA. The CDR3 runs 16 residues. The CDR3 nucleotides read TGTGCCAGCAGCTTAATTAGGAGGGCTCAGAACACTGAAGCTTTCTTT. This sequence encodes CASSLIRRAQNTEAFF.

This chain joins TRBV4-1 and TRBJ2-1; D possibly matches TRBD1 or TRBD2 (5 bases each). Germline CDR1 MGHRA, CDR2 YSYEKL. V was cut by 0 bases and J by 2 bases, with 8 bases left in between. This CDR3 has 15 amino acids. The CDR3 DNA sequence: TGCGCCAGCAGCCAAGACTTGGGACCCTACAATGAGCAGTTCTTC. Translating gives CASSQDLGPYNEQFF.

This clonotype was observed many times. The V and J genes are TRBV20-1 and TRBJ2-3; no firm D call. Germline CDR1 reads DFQATT; CDR2 reads SNEGSKA (reference sequence). Deletions cut 3 bases from V and 7 bases from J, with 14 bases between. The CDR3 spans 13 residues. CDR3 protein: CSARQKSSHTQYF. Written as DNA, the CDR3 is TGCAGTGCTAGGCAGAAATCGTCCCATACGCAGTATTTT.

In this sample, this clonotype turned up a few times. This chain uses TRBV6-6 with TRBJ1-1; D unresolved. This CDR3 region has 15 residues. The V end lost 2 bases, the J end lost 7 bases, and 17 bases lay between the germline ends. Germline V gene data show CDR1 as MNHNY and CDR2 as SVGAGI (reference sequence). The CDR3 DNA sequence: TGTGCCAGCAGTTACGCCCGAGAAGGGATGGATGAAGCTTTCTTT. Protein: CASSYAREGMDEAFF.

This clonotype was observed at least ten times. The V and J genes are TRBV6-5 and TRBJ1-2, with 9 bases matching TRBD1. V shed 5 bases and J 6 bases; nucleotides not matched to a gene: 7. The CDR3 is 14 amino acids. Germline V gene data show CDR1 as MNHEY and CDR2 as SVGAGI. This CDR3 reads CASSPRDRDDGYTF. Here the CDR3 DNA reads TGTGCCAGCAGTCCCAGGGACAGGGACGATGGCTACACCTTC.

This clonotype appeared a few times. The junction differs from germline at one of its ends, possibly a read error. V gene TRBV7-9 combines with J gene TRBJ2-7; the D is unclear. Germline V gene lookup returns CDR1 SEHNR and CDR2 FQNEAQ (reference sequence). The CDR3 is made up of 13 amino acids. The CDR3 DNA follows: TGCGCCAGCAGCTTAGGACCGCTTTTCGAGCAGTACTTC. Amino acid sequence: CASSLGPLFEQYF.

The CDR3 region is CSARSTESTSYNEQFF. The CDR3, as DNA: TGCAGTGCTAGATCGACGGAATCTACGTCCTACAATGAGCAGTTCTTC. J is TRBJ2-1 and V is TRBV20-1, with D unresolved. V was trimmed by 2 bases and J by 1 base, leaving 15 bases between them. The CDR3 runs to 16 residues. Per the germline V gene, CDR1 is DFQATT and CDR2 is SNEGSKA (reference sequence).

The chain joins TRBV4-2 to TRBJ1-1, with unresolved D. The CDR3 is 14 residues long. V lost 3 bases and J 4 bases, leaving 12 bases between the germline ends. CDR1 and CDR2 from the germline V gene are LGHNA and YNFKEQ. The CDR3 region is CASSQPIEGTEAFF. The CDR3 DNA reads as TGTGCCAGCAGCCAGCCGATTGAGGGCACTGAAGCTTTCTTT.

This clonotype has at least ten counts. The chain carries TRBV30 and TRBJ1-5, with D perhaps TRBD1 (5 bases). This CDR3 has 14 residues. Trimming took off 1 base at V and 4 bases at J, with 11 bases between the two ends. Germline CDR1 and CDR2: GTSNPN and SVGIG (reference sequence). The CDR3 region has the DNA TGTGCCTGGAGTGGAAGGGGATCAAATCAGCCCCAGCATTTT. This gives the protein CAWSGRGSNQPQHF.

The CDR3 reads CASSQSAANTEAFF. The CDR3 nucleotides are TGTGCCAGCAGCCAGTCAGCAGCGAACACTGAAGCTTTCTTT. This chain connects TRBV3-1 to TRBJ1-1; the D is unclear. CDR3 length: 14 amino acids. Germline V gene sequence: CDR1 LGHDT, CDR2 YNNKEL (reference sequence). Trimming stripped 3 bases from V and 1 base from J, with 9 bases between.

The V and J genes are TRBV4-3 and TRBJ2-7, with D unclear. The CDR3 runs 14 residues. Between the trimmed V and J ends, which lost 1 base and 0 bases, there was a span of 7 bases. Germline CDR1 and CDR2: LGHNA and YSLEER. The CDR3 nucleotides are TGCGCCAGCAGCCAAGCGGATGTCTCCTACGAGCAGTACTTC. Translated: CASSQADVSYEQYF.

This clonotype was observed a few times. This sequence joins TRBV6-2 or TRBV6-3 and TRBJ2-1; D is perhaps TRBD1 (7 bases). Germline V gene lookup returns CDR1 MNHEY and CDR2 SVGEGT. V shed 0 bases and J shed 3 bases, with 9 bases lying between them. The CDR3 covers 15 residues. CDR3 DNA: TGTGCCAGCAGTTACTCGCAGGGGGGCTACAATGAGCAGTTCTTC. This gives the protein CASSYSQGGYNEQFF.

The chain employs TRBV12-3 or TRBV12-4 and TRBJ2-1; TRBD2 agrees at 14 bases. The CDR3 contains 17 residues. Trimming removed 6 bases from V and 6 bases from J; junction bases left unmatched: 10. CDR3 DNA sequence: TGTGCCAGCAGGGGACTAGCGGGAGAATCCGGTCTCAATGAGCAGTTCTTC. It is translated as CASRGLAGESGLNEQFF.

This clonotype was seen at least ten times. The chain recombines TRBV12-3 or TRBV12-4 with TRBJ1-5; D unresolved. The ends were cut back, 6 bases at V and 5 bases at J, with 17 bases in the middle. There are 15 residues in the CDR3. This CDR3 is CASSLGPGWDQPQHF. In DNA, the CDR3 is TGTGCCAGCAGCCTCGGGCCCGGATGGGATCAGCCCCAGCATTTT.

In this sample, this clonotype turned up a few times. The V and J genes are TRBV5-6 and TRBJ1-4, with 7 bases identical to TRBD1. This CDR3 spans 17 amino acids. Germline V CDR1 and CDR2: SGHDT, YYEEEE. V gave up 0 bases and J gave up 2 bases; unmatched junction bases: 7. CDR3 in amino acids: CASSLVGDSRTNEKLFF. For the CDR3, the DNA is TGTGCCAGCAGCTTGGTGGGGGACAGCCGGACTAATGAAAAACTGTTTTTT.

The table lists this clonotype with a few counts. The V and J genes are TRBV5-5 and TRBJ2-7; possibly TRBD1 for D (5 bases). This CDR3 is 14 amino acids long. V lost 0 bases and J lost 5, with 12 bases in between. CDR1 and CDR2 from the germline V gene are SGHKS and YYEKEE (reference sequence). The CDR3 protein is CASSLEGQTHEQYF. Here the CDR3 DNA reads TGTGCCAGCAGCTTGGAGGGGCAAACCCACGAGCAGTACTTC.

Ten or more counts support this clonotype. V usage is TRBV28 and J usage is TRBJ2-5; D gene uncertain. The germline CDR1 and CDR2 sequences are MDHEN and SYDVKM. V was pared by 3 bases and J by 3 bases, with 8 bases between. The CDR3 spans 13 residues. The CDR3 spells CASSFEGKETQYF. In DNA, the CDR3 is TGTGCCAGCAGTTTCGAAGGGAAAGAGACCCAGTACTTC.